Given below is one TCR beta chain in context. The CDR3 is 14 amino acids. The germline V and J ends were trimmed by 6 bases and 8 bases, with 19 bases remaining between them. Germline V gene lookup returns CDR1 LGHDT and CDR2 YNNKEL (reference sequence). TCRdb recomputed calls from the RT-PCR reads with MiXCR, one row per CDR3 protein. Of more than 600,000 distinct CDR3 sequences listed, around 14% are singletons. This chain joins TRBV3-1 and TRBJ1-2, with D perhaps TRBD1 (5 bases). The receptor was derived from a female donor in good health, serving as a healthy control. What was sequenced was memory CD4+ T cells from blood. The CDR3, as DNA: TGTGCCAGCAGTCAACCGGGGCAGGGCGGCGGCTACACCTTC. Its translation: CASSQPGQGGGYTF.